This T cell receptor (beta chain) was obtained from a study of neurological immune-mediated disorders. Study-wide points: No sharing of CDR3 amino acid sequences was observed among expanded clones across subjects, suggesting private repertoires in all groups. In HTLV-1-associated myelopathy, TCR clonal expansion was greatest, and in multiple sclerosis it was least, below healthy controls.

Many counts were recorded for this clonotype. Its specificity is not known. 2 million PBMCs stored at -80 C were the source of the unsorted libraries. Germline assignment: CDR1 MDHEN and CDR2 SYDVKM. The germline V and J ends were trimmed by 5 bases and 2 bases, with 11 bases remaining between them. There are 14 residues in the CDR3. The team produced cDNA through 5'RACE using 10-nucleotide random UMIs. TCRdb called the 5' RACE reads again in MiXCR, with one record for every CDR3 protein. The profile shows more than 45,000 distinct CDR3 sequences, roughly 3.3% of them singletons. The chain carries TRBV28 and TRBJ2-3; D unresolved. The receptor was isolated from a woman in her 30s with multiple sclerosis. The sequenced sample consisted of PBMCs. The CDR3 is CASSDILDTDTQYF. As DNA, the CDR3 is TGTGCCAGCAGTGATATACTCGACACAGATACGCAGTATTTT.